The 16 T cell receptor beta chains reported below all come from one sample, sequenced in a study of OX40 agonist ivuxolimab in advanced cancers. Libraries were prepared by immunoSEQ multiplex PCR; TCRdb keeps only in-frame clonotypes and omits some of them. Of about 63,000 clones in the sample, around 87% were seen once. Sequencing used CD4+ or CD8+ T cells sorted from blood, obtained in a trial of the OX40 agonist ivuxolimab. The receptor set was obtained from an adult with an advanced solid tumor such as melanoma, head and neck, liver or kidney cancer.

The chain recombines TRBV10-3 with TRBJ2-1; 9 positions match TRBD1. The junction had 6 bases not matched to a gene; V was cut back by 2 bases and J by 7 bases. In germline, CDR1 is ENHRY, CDR2 SYGVKD. The CDR3 extends over 15 amino acids. The DNA of the CDR3 is TGTGCCATCAGTGAGCCGGGACAGGGTACTAATGAGCAGTTCTTC. It translates to CAISEPGQGTNEQFF.

DNA of the CDR3: TGTGCCAGCAGGGGGAGGCCTTGGACAGGGCGGACTGAAGCTTTCTTT. Its translation is CASRGRPWTGRTEAFF. The chain links TRBV28 to TRBJ1-1; 8 bases fit TRBD1. Germline trimming cut 6 bases from V and 5 bases from J; bases unmatched to any gene: 14. Germline assignment: CDR1 MDHEN and CDR2 SYDVKM. The CDR3 covers 16 residues.

This sequence joins TRBV5-1 and TRBJ2-5; 11 bases line up with TRBD1. CDR3 length: 15 amino acids. Per the germline V gene, CDR1 is SGHRS and CDR2 is YFSETQ. The J segment lost 2 bases and the V segment lost 4 bases, leaving 4 bases of the junction unmatched. CDR3 sequence reads: CASSLRDRGQETQYF. The CDR3 nucleotides are TGCGCCAGCAGCCTTCGGGACAGGGGGCAAGAGACCCAGTACTTC.

The V call is TRBV4-1, the J call TRBJ2-1; D is undetermined. Germline CDR1 and CDR2: MGHRA and YSYEKL. V was shortened by 4 bases and J by 0 bases, with 10 bases between the two germline ends. This CDR3 has 15 residues. As DNA, the CDR3 is TGCGCCAGCAGCCTACTTGGGAACTCCTACAATGAGCAGTTCTTC. This codes for CASSLLGNSYNEQFF.

This chain uses TRBV2 with TRBJ2-5; maybe TRBD2 (5 bases). The CDR3 contains 14 residues. Trimming took off 7 bases at V and 3 bases at J, with 15 bases between the two ends. Germline CDR1 SNHLY, CDR2 FYNNEI. The CDR3: CASIRPGVEETQYF. The CDR3 region has the DNA TGTGCCAGCATACGCCCCGGGGTTGAAGAGACCCAGTACTTC.

The J gene is TRBJ1-2, the V gene TRBV7-2; 10 positions match TRBD1. J lost 6 bases, V lost 6 bases, and 10 bases had no gene match. From germline, CDR1 is SGHTA and CDR2 FQGNSA. CDR3 length: 15 amino acids. For the CDR3, the DNA is TGTGCCAGCAGTTCCCCTGGGACAGGGGAAGATGGCTACACCTTC. It yields the protein CASSSPGTGEDGYTF.

The V and J genes are TRBV5-1 and TRBJ1-6, with D unclear. V was cut by 4 bases and J by 0 bases, with 11 bases left in between. The CDR3 runs to 16 residues. The germline V gene encodes CDR1 SGHRS and CDR2 YFSETQ. CDR3 protein: CASSVTVSSYNSPLHF. In DNA, the CDR3 is TGCGCCAGCAGCGTAACTGTGAGCTCCTATAATTCACCCCTCCACTTT.

The chain couples TRBV15 to TRBJ1-2; D is undetermined. Trimming cost V 0 bases and J 8 bases, with 19 bases left between them. Germline V CDR1 and CDR2: LNHNV, YYDKDF (reference sequence). This CDR3 is built from 16 residues. The CDR3, as DNA: TGTGCCACCAGCAGAGACGGTCACAGCCAGACGGTAGGCTACACCTTC. Protein: CATSRDGHSQTVGYTF.

The chain couples TRBV10-3 to TRBJ2-5; TRBD2 might be the D (6 bases). The length of the CDR3 is 13 residues. Germline CDR1 reads ENHRY; CDR2 reads SYGVKD. Deletions cut 0 bases from V and 5 bases from J, with 7 bases between. This CDR3 reads CAISESGRETQYF. The CDR3 DNA is TGTGCCATCAGTGAGTCTGGGAGGGAGACCCAGTACTTC.

In its sample, this clone was seen a few times. The chain is built from TRBV28 and TRBJ1-6; a possible D gene is TRBD1 (5 bases). The CDR3 is 14 amino acids. CDR1 MDHEN and CDR2 SYDVKM come from the germline V gene. The ends were cut back, 5 bases at V and 13 bases at J, with 18 bases in the middle. DNA for the CDR3: TGTGCCAGCAGTCCCGGGTGGGGCGTTTATCCCCTCCACTTT. Translated: CASSPGWGVYPLHF.

This sequence joins TRBV27 and TRBJ1-4; D is uncertain. The CDR3 covers 15 residues. V gave up 3 bases and J gave up 7 bases, with 15 bases separating them. Germline assignment: CDR1 MNHEY and CDR2 SMNVEV (reference sequence). CDR3 DNA sequence: TGTGCCAGCAGTTTTAGTGACGACGGTGGTGAAAAACTGTTTTTT. Protein: CASSFSDDGGEKLFF.

The chain carries TRBV12-5 and TRBJ2-5, with D perhaps TRBD1 (6 bases). The V gene lost 3 bases and the J gene lost 4 bases, with 18 bases spanning the gap. The CDR3 extends over 16 amino acids. CDR1 LGHNT and CDR2 FRNRAP come from the germline V gene. The CDR3 loop is CASGFGQGKGGETQYF. Written as DNA, the CDR3 is TGTGCTAGTGGTTTTGGGCAGGGGAAGGGCGGAGAGACCCAGTACTTC.

The chain recombines TRBV14 with TRBJ2-5; D uncertain. Trimming left V 5 bases short and J 5 bases short, with 6 bases between. The CDR3 loop spans 11 amino acids. Germline-derived CDR1 and CDR2 are SGHDN and FVKESK. The CDR3 DNA sequence: TGTGCCAGCAGCAAAGGGGAGACCCAGTACTTC. The encoded protein is CASSKGETQYF.

The rearrangement uses TRBV6-5 and TRBJ2-1, with D uncertain. Germline loops: CDR1 MNHEY, CDR2 SVGAGI. Trimming shortened V by 0 bases and J by 7 bases, and 16 bases separated the two germline ends. This CDR3 is 16 amino acids long. Written as DNA, the CDR3 is TGTGCCAGCAGTTACTCGTACTTGGGCGGCCGAAATGAGCAGTTCTTC. Translated: CASSYSYLGGRNEQFF.

The chain carries TRBV19 and TRBJ1-2; D is possibly TRBD1 (6 bases). V was cut by 4 bases and J by 0 bases, with 15 bases left in between. The germline V gene has CDR1 LNHDA and CDR2 SQIVND (reference sequence). CDR3 length: 16 amino acids. The CDR3 sequence: CASSRRQGPANYGYTF. The CDR3 nucleotides read TGTGCCAGTAGTAGGAGGCAGGGGCCAGCTAACTATGGCTACACCTTC.

The chain links TRBV13 to TRBJ2-5, with a tentative D call TRBD2 (6 bases). The V and J ends lost 5 bases and 5 bases respectively, with 21 bases between them. Germline assignment: CDR1 PRHDT and CDR2 FYEKMQ (reference sequence). The CDR3 has 16 amino acids. The CDR3 reads CASSPPLGGTVETQYF. Written as DNA, the CDR3 is TGTGCCAGCAGCCCTCCCCTGGGCGGGACCGTGGAGACCCAGTACTTC. Variable domain in full (rest from reference TRBV13 and TRBJ2-5): AAGVIQSPRHLIKEKRETATLKCYPIPRHDTVYWYQQGPGQDPQFLISFYEKMQSDKGSIPDRFSAQQFSDYHSELNMSSLELGDSALYFCASSPPLGGTVETQYFGPGTRLLVL.